This passage covers 13 T cell receptor beta chains from one sample sequenced in a study of identical twins. TCRdb analysed the 5' RACE reads with MiXCR anew, one entry per CDR3 protein. This table holds more than 1.5 million distinct CDR3 sequences, about 32% found once. The sample was cord blood. The receptors were sampled from a newborn girl in good health.

The rearrangement links TRBV15 to TRBJ1-2, with D hard to call. CDR3 length equals 15 residues. CDR1 is LNHNV, CDR2 YYDKDF, per germline (reference sequence). V lost 0 bases and J lost 3, with 11 bases in between. DNA for the CDR3: TGTGCCACCAGCAGAGATCGCGCGCGAGACTATGGCTACACCTTC. Its translation is CATSRDRARDYGYTF.

On this clonotype itself: Possible read error: a much larger clone is one base away. The CDR3 is CASGQLYGYTF. The CDR3 DNA sequence: TGTGCCAGCGGACAGCTCTATGGCTACACCTTC. The chain carries TRBV19 and TRBJ1-2, with D possibly being TRBD1 (6 bases). In germline, CDR1 is LNHDA, CDR2 SQIVND (reference sequence). Trimming shortened V by 9 bases and J by 4 bases, and 9 bases separated the two germline ends. The CDR3 sequence is 11 residues long.

In DNA, the CDR3 is TGCGCCAGCAGCCAAGGAACCGGCGAGCAGTACTTC. This gives the protein CASSQGTGEQYF. The chain has TRBV4-1 and TRBJ2-5; D not certain. The end of the DNA is better explained by TRBJ2-7, so the J call may be wrong. The length of the CDR3 is 12 residues. Germline CDR1 MGHRA, CDR2 YSYEKL.

There are a few counts of this clonotype. The chain couples TRBV7-2 to TRBJ2-7; 7 bases agree with TRBD2. V trimming: 1 base; J trimming: 1 base; junction bases outside the gene matches: 4. The germline V gene has CDR1 SGHTA and CDR2 FQGNSA. CDR3 length equals 15 residues. CDR3 sequence: CASSLVAGLSYEQYF. The CDR3 coding sequence is TGTGCCAGCAGCTTAGTAGCGGGTCTATCCTACGAGCAGTACTTC.

The rearrangement joins TRBV7-2 to TRBJ2-4, with D perhaps matching TRBD1 or TRBD2 (6 bases each). Near its end, the DNA agrees better with TRBJ2-7, so the J call may be wrong. CDR1 is SGHTA and CDR2 is FQGNSA in the germline V gene. The CDR3 runs 15 residues. The CDR3 spells CASSLQGTPSYEQYF. CDR3 DNA sequence: TGTGCCAGCAGCTTACAGGGGACTCCTAGCTACGAGCAGTACTTC.

This clonotype was counted many times. This sequence joins TRBV10-3 and TRBJ1-2; tentative D call: TRBD1 (6 bases). Deletions cut 6 bases from V and 0 bases from J, with 11 bases between. CDR3 length equals 14 residues. Germline lookup yields CDR1 ENHRY and CDR2 SYGVKD. CDR3 sequence (DNA): TGTGCCATCAGCGCACAGGGCTCTAACTATGGCTACACCTTC. This encodes CAISAQGSNYGYTF.

This clonotype showed up many times. This rearrangement joins TRBV2 to TRBJ2-7, with TRBD2 as a possible D gene (5 bases). CDR3 length equals 12 residues. Germline CDR1 and CDR2: SNHLY and FYNNEI. Trimming removed 7 bases at V and 0 bases at J, with 7 bases between. The DNA for the CDR3 is TGTGCCAGCATGAGCGGCTCCTACGAGCAGTACTTC. It is translated as CASMSGSYEQYF.

The gene calls are TRBV20-1 and TRBJ2-2, with 7 bases fitting TRBD1. This CDR3 contains 14 residues. Germline-derived CDR1 and CDR2 are DFQATT and SNEGSKA (reference sequence). With 1 base clipped from V and 7 bases from J, the junction kept 6 bases outside the gene matches. CDR3 sequence (DNA): TGCAGTGCTAGAGGACAGGGACGGAGCGGGGAGCTGTTTTTT. Amino acids: CSARGQGRSGELFF.

This rearrangement joins TRBV20-1 to TRBJ1-1; a weak D match, TRBD1 (5 bases). The CDR3 spans 14 residues. The germline CDR1 and CDR2 sequences are DFQATT and SNEGSKA (reference sequence). The V gene lost 2 bases and the J gene lost 4 bases, with 14 bases spanning the gap. The CDR3 DNA is TGCAGTGCTAGACGACGTGCAGGGCGCACTGAAGCTTTCTTT. It translates to CSARRRAGRTEAFF.

The V call is TRBV20-1, the J call TRBJ2-1, with D possibly being TRBD1 (7 bases). The V gene lost 0 bases and the J gene lost 12 bases, with 21 bases spanning the gap. CDR1 and CDR2 from the germline V gene are DFQATT and SNEGSKA (reference sequence). The length of the CDR3 is 15 residues. DNA of the CDR3: TGCAGTGCTAGAGATCGGAGGGGGCCCCTTTATGGGCAGTTCTTC. This sequence encodes CSARDRRGPLYGQFF.

The rearrangement joins TRBV4-1 to TRBJ1-5; D is undetermined. The V end was cut by 1 base, the J end by 6 bases, with 7 bases between. Germline V gene sequence: CDR1 MGHRA, CDR2 YSYEKL. This CDR3 is 13 amino acids long. Written as DNA, the CDR3 is TGCGCCAGCAGCCAAGGGACGGCTCAGCCCCAGCATTTT. Its protein is CASSQGTAQPQHF.

The rearrangement joins TRBV7-9 to TRBJ2-5; D remains unclear. V was cut by 3 bases and J by 11 bases, with 10 bases left in between. This CDR3 contains 11 residues. Looked up from germline, CDR1 is SEHNR and CDR2 is FQNEAQ (reference sequence). This CDR3 is CASSLLGVQYF. The CDR3 bases are TGTGCCAGCAGCTTGCTCGGCGTGCAGTACTTC.

As for this clonotype: The final CDR3 position lacks the conserved phenylalanine or tryptophan, pointing to a likely read error. The chain is built from TRBV28 and TRBJ1-6; the D is unclear. Germline CDR1 and CDR2: MDHEN and SYDVKM. CDR3 length equals 13 residues. Trimming shortened V by 7 bases and J by 6 bases, and 10 bases separated the two germline ends. This CDR3 reads CASKKGFNSPLHL. Here the CDR3 DNA reads TGTGCCAGCAAAAAGGGATTTAATTCACCCCTCCACCTT.